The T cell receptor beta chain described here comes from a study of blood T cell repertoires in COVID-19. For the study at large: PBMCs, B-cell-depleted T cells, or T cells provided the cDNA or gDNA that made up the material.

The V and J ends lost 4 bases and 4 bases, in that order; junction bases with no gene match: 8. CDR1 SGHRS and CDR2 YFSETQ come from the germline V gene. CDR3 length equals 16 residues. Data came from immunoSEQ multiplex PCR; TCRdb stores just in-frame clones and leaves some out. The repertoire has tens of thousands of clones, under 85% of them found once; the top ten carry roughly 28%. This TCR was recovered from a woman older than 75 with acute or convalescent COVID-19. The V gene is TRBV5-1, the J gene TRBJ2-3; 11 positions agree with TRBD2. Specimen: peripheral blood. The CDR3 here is CASSHSASGRSDTQYF. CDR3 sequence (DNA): TGCGCCAGCAGCCATAGTGCTAGCGGGAGGTCAGATACGCAGTATTTT.